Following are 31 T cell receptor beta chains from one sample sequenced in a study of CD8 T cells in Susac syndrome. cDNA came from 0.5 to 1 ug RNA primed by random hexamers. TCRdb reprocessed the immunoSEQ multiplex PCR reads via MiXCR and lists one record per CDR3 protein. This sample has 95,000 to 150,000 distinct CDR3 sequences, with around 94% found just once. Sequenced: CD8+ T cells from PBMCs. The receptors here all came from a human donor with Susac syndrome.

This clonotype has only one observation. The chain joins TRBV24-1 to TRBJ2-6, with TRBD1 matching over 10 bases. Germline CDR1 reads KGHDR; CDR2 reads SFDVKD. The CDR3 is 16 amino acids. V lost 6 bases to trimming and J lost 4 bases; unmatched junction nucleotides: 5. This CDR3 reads CATSPGQGTGANVLTF. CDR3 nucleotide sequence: TGTGCCACCAGTCCGGGACAGGGGACCGGGGCCAACGTCCTGACTTTC.

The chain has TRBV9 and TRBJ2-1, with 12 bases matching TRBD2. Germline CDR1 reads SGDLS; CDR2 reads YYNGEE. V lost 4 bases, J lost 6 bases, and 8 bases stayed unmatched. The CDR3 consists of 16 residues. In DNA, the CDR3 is TGTGCCAGCAGCCCCCTCCTAGCGGGGGGGGGCAATGAGCAGTTCTTC. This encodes CASSPLLAGGGNEQFF.

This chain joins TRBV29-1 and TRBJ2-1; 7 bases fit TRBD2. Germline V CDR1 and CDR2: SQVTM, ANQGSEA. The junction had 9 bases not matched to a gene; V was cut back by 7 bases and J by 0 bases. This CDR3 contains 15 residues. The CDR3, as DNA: TGCAGCGCCGAAGGGAGGGCCAGCTCCTACAATGAGCAGTTCTTC. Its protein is CSAEGRASSYNEQFF.

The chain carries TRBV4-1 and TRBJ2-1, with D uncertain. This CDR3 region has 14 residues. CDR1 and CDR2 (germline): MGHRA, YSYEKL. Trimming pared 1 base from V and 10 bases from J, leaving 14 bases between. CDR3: CASSQVANPVEQFF. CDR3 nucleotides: TGCGCCAGCAGCCAAGTGGCGAATCCAGTAGAGCAGTTCTTC.

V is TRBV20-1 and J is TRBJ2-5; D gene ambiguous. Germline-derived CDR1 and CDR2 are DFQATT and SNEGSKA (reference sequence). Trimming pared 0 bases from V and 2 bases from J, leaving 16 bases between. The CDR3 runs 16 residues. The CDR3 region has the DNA TGCAGTGCTAGAGAAAGAGTCTATTGGGAACAAGAGACCCAGTACTTC. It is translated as CSARERVYWEQETQYF.

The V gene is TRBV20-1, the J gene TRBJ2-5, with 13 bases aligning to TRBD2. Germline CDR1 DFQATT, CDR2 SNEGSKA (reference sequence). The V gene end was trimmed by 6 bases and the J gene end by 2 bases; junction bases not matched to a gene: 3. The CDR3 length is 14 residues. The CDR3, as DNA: TGCAGTGCCTGGGGACTAGCGGGACAAGAGACCCAGTACTTC. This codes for CSAWGLAGQETQYF.

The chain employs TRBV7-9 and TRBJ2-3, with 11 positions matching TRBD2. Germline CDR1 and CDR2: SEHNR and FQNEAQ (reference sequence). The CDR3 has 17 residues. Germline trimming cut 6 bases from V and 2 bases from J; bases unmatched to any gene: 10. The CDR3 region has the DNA TGTGCCAGCAGTCAGCCCCTAGCGGGGGGCGACACAGATACGCAGTATTTT. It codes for CASSQPLAGGDTDTQYF. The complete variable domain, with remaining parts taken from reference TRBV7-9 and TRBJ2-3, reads DTGVSQNPRHKITKRGQNVTFRCDPISEHNRLYWYRQTLGQGPEFLTYFQNEAQLEKSRLLSDRFSAERPKGSFSTLEIQRTEQGDSAMYLCASSQPLAGGDTDTQYFGPGTRLTVL.

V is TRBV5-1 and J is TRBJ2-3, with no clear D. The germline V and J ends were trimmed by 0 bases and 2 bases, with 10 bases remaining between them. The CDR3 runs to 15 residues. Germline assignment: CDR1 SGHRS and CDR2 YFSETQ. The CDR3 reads CASSLVLSATDTQYF. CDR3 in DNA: TGCGCCAGCAGCTTGGTTTTGAGTGCCACAGATACGCAGTATTTT.

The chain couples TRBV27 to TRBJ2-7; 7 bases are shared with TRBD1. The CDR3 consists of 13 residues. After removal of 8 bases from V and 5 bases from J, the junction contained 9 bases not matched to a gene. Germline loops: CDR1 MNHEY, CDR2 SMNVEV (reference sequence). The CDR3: CASGLGTANEQYF. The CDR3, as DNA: TGTGCCAGCGGACTCGGGACAGCGAACGAGCAGTACTTC.

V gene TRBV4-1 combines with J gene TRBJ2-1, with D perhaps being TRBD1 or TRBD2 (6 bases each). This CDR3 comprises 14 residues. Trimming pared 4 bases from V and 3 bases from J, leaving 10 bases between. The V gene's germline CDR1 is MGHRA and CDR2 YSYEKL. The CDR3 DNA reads TGCGCCAGCAGCCGGAGGGACAACTACAATGAGCAGTTCTTC. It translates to CASSRRDNYNEQFF.

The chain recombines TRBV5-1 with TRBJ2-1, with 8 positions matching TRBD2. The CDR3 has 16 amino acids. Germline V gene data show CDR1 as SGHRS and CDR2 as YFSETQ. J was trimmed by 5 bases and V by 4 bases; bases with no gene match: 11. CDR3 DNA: TGCGCCAGCAGCCCCCCCCGGACTAGCTTGGACAATGAGCAGTTCTTC. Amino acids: CASSPPRTSLDNEQFF.

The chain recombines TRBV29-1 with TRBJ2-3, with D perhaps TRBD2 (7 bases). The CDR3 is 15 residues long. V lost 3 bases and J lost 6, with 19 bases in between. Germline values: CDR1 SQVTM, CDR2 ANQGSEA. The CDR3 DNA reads TGCAGCGTTGAGTATGTGGGGGGGCCGTCGGATACGCAGTATTTT. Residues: CSVEYVGGPSDTQYF.

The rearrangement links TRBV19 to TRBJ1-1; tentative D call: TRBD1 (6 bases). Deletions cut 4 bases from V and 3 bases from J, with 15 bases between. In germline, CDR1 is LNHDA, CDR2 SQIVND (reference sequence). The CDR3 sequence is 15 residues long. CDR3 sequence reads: CASSTATDSYTEAFF. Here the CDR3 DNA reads TGTGCCAGTAGTACAGCCACGGACAGCTACACTGAAGCTTTCTTT.

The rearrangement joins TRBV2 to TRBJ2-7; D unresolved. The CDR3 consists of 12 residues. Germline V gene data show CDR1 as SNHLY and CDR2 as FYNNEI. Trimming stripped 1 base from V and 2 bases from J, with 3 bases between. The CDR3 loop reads CASSEVAYEQYF. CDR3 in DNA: TGTGCCAGCAGTGAAGTAGCCTACGAGCAGTACTTC.

DNA of the CDR3: TGCAGTGCTATTGGGCCGGGTCTTGAGCAGTACTTC. Translation gives CSAIGPGLEQYF. This chain links TRBV20-1 with TRBJ2-7; D is unresolved. The germline V gene has CDR1 DFQATT and CDR2 SNEGSKA (reference sequence). The CDR3 spans 12 residues. Trimming took off 4 bases at V and 7 bases at J, with 14 bases between the two ends.

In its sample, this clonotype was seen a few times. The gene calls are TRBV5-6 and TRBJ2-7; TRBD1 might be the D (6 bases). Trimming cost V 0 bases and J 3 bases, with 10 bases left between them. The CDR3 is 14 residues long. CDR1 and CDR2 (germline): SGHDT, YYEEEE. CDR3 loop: CASSLARGGYEQYF. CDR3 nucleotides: TGTGCCAGCAGCTTGGCCAGGGGTGGCTACGAGCAGTACTTC.

For the CDR3, the DNA is TGTGCCACCAGCAGGGGACTAGCGATTCAAGAGACCCAGTACTTC. Amino acids: CATSRGLAIQETQYF. V and J are TRBV15 and TRBJ2-5; 10 nucleotides align to TRBD2. There are 15 residues in the CDR3. Germline CDR1 is LNHNV and CDR2 is YYDKDF (reference sequence). J gave up 2 bases and V 3 bases, and 3 bases lay outside the gene matches.

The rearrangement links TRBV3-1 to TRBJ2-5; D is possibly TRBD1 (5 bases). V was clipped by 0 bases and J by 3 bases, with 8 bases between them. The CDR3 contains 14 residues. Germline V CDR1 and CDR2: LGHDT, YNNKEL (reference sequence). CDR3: CASSQEQVEETQYF. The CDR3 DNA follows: TGTGCCAGCAGCCAAGAACAGGTGGAAGAGACCCAGTACTTC.

As DNA, the CDR3 is TGTGCCAGCAGCGAGGGCCGGGACTTTAGTAGCTATGGCTACACCTTC. Its protein product is CASSEGRDFSSYGYTF. The rearrangement links TRBV9 to TRBJ1-2; D possibly corresponds to TRBD1 (5 bases). V was clipped by 3 bases and J by 4 bases, with 19 bases between them. CDR3 length: 16 amino acids. Germline V gene lookup returns CDR1 SGDLS and CDR2 YYNGEE.

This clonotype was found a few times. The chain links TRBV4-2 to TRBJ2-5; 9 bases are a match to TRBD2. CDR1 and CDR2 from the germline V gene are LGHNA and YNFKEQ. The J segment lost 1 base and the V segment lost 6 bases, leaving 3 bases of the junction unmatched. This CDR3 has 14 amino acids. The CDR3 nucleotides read TGTGCCAGCAGTCCGACTAGCGGCCAAGAGACCCAGTACTTC. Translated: CASSPTSGQETQYF.

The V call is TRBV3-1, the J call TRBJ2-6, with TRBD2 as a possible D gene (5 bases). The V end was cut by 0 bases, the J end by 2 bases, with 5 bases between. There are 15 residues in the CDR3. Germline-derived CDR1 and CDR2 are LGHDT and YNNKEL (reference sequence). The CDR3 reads CASSQERAGANVLTF. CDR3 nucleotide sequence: TGTGCCAGCAGCCAAGAGAGGGCTGGGGCCAACGTCCTGACTTTC.

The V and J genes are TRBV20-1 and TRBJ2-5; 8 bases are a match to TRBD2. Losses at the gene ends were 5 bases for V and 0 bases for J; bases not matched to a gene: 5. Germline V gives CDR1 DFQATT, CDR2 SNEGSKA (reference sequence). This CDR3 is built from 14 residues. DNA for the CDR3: TGCAGTGCTGAGCGAGCGGGGGACCAAGAGACCCAGTACTTC. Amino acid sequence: CSAERAGDQETQYF.

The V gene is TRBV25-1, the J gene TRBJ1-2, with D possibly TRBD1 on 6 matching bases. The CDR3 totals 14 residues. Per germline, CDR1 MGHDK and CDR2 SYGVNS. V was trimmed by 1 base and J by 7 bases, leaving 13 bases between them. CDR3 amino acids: CASSEFWQGIGYTF. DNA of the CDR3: TGTGCCAGCAGTGAATTTTGGCAGGGGATTGGCTACACCTTC.

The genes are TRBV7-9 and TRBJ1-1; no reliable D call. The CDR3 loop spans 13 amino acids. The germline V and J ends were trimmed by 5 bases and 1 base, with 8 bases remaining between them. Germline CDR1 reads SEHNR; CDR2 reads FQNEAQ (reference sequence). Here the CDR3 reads CASSGQTNTEAFF. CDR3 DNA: TGTGCCAGCAGCGGGCAGACGAACACTGAAGCTTTCTTT. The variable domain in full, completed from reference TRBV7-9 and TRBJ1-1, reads DTGVSQNPRHKITKRGQNVTFRCDPISEHNRLYWYRQTLGQGPEFLTYFQNEAQLEKSRLLSDRFSAERPKGSFSTLEIQRTEQGDSAMYLCASSGQTNTEAFFGQGTRLTVV.

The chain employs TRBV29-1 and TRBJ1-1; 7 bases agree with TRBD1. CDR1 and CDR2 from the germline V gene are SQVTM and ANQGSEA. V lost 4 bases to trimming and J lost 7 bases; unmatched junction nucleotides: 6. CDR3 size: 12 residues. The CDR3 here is CSVVRGRGEAFF. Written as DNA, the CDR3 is TGCAGCGTTGTTAGGGGGCGAGGTGAAGCTTTCTTT. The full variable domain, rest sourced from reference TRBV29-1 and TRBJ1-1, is SAVISQKPSRDICQRGTSLTIQCQVDSQVTMMFWYRQQPGQSLTLIATANQGSEATYESGFVIDKFPISRPNLTFSTLTVSNMSPEDSSIYLCSVVRGRGEAFFGQGTRLTVV.

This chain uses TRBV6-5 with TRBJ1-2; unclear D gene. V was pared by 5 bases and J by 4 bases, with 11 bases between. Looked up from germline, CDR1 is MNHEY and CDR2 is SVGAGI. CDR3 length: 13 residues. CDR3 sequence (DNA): TGTGCCAGCAGTCGGCCCGGGCTCTATGGCTACACCTTC. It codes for CASSRPGLYGYTF.

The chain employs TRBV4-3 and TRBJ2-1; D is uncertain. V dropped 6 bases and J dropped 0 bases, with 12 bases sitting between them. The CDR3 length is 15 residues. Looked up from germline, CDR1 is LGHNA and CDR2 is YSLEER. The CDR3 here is CASRSGLSSYNEQFF. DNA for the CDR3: TGCGCCAGCAGATCGGGCCTCAGCTCCTACAATGAGCAGTTCTTC.

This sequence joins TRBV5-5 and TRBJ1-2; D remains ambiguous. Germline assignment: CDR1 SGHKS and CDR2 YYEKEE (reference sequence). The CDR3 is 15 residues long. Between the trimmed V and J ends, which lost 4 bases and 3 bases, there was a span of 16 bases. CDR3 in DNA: TGTGCCAGCAGCCCCACCACCGACCCCTACTATGGCTACACCTTC. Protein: CASSPTTDPYYGYTF. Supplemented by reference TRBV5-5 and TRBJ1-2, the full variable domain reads DAGVTQSPTHLIKTRGQQVTLRCSPISGHKSVSWYQQVLGQGPQFIFQYYEKEERGRGNFPDRFSARQFPNYSSELNVNALLLGDSALYLCASSPTTDPYYGYTFGSGTRLTVV.

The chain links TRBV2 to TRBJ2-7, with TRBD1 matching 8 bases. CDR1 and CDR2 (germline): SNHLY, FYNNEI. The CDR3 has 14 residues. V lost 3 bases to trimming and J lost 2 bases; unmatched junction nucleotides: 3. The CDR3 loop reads CASSEAGGPYEQYF. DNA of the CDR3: TGTGCCAGCAGTGAGGCAGGGGGCCCCTACGAGCAGTACTTC.

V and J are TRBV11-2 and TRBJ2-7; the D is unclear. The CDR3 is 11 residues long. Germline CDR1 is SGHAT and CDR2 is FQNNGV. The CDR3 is CVTGLGGEQYF. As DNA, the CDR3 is TGTGTCACCGGGTTGGGCGGCGAGCAGTACTTC. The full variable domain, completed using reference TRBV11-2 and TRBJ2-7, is EAGVAQSPRYKIIEKRQSVAFWCNPISGHATLYWYQQILGQGPKLLIQFQNNGVVDDSQLPKDRFSAERLKGVDSTLKIQPAKLEDSAVYLCVTGLGGEQYFGPGTRLTVT.

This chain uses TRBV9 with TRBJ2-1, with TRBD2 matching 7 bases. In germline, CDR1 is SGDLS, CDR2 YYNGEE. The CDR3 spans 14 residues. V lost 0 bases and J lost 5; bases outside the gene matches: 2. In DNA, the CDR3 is TGTGCCAGCAGCGTAGGGCGGGGGAACAATGAGCAGTTCTTC. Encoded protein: CASSVGRGNNEQFF.